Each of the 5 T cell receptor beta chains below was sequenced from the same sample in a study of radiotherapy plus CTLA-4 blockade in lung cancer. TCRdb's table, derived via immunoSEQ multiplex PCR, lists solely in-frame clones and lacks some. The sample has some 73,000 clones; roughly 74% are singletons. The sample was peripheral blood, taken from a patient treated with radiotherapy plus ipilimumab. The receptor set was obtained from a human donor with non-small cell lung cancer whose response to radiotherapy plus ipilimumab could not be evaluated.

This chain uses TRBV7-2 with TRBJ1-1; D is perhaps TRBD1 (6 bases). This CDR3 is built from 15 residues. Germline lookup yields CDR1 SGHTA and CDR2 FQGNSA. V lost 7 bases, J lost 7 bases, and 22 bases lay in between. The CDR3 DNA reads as TGTGCCAGCAAGACTAAGGGAGGGGGTTTTAGTGAAGCTTTCTTT. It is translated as CASKTKGGGFSEAFF.

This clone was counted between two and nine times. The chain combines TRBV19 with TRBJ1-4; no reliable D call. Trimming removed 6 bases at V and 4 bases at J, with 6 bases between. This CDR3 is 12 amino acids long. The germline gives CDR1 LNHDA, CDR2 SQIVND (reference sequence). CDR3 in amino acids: CASSEVNEKLFF. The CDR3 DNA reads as TGTGCCAGTAGCGAGGTTAATGAAAAACTGTTTTTT.

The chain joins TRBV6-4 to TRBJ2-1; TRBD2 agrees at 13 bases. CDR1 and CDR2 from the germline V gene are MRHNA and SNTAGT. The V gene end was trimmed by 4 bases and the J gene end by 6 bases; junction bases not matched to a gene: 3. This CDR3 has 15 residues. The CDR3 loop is CASSGTSGSPNEQFF. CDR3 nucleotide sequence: TGTGCCAGCAGTGGGACTAGCGGGAGTCCCAATGAGCAGTTCTTC.

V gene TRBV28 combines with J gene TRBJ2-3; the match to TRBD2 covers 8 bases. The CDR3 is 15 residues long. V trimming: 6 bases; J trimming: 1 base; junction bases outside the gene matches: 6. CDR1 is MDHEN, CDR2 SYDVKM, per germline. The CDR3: CASSQGLAGTDTQYF. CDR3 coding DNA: TGTGCCAGCAGCCAAGGACTAGCTGGCACAGATACGCAGTATTTT.

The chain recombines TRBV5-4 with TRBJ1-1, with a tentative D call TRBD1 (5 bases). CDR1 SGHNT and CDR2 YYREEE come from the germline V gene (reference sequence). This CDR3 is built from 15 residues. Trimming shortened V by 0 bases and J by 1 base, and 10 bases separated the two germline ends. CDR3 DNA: TGTGCCAGCAGCTTGGCCAGGGCAGGGAACACTGAAGCTTTCTTT. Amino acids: CASSLARAGNTEAFF.